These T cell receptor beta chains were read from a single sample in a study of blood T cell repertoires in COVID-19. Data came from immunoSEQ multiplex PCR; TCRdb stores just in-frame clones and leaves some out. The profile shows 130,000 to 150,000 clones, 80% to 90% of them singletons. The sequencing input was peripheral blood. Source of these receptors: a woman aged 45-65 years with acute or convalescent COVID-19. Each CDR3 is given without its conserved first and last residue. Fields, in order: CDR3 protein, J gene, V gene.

ASSTHSTGNYGYT,TRBJ1-2,TRBV5-1
ASSPAGALYGYT,TRBJ1-2,TRBV6-5
ASSFGRQNTEAF,TRBJ1-1,TRBV27
ASTKTGGSYNEQF,TRBJ2-1,TRBV9
ASPPTSGVTDTQY,TRBJ2-3,TRBV28
ATSDRTGNYGYT,TRBJ1-2,TRBV24-1
ASSFEGQGIYGYT,TRBJ1-2,TRBV7-8
AWSPGRGVDTQY,TRBJ2-3,TRBV30
ASSSGGRYNEQF,TRBJ2-1,TRBV11-3
ASRQQGESGYTEAF,TRBJ1-1,TRBV13
ASSQGGTGGNTIY,TRBJ1-3,TRBV3-1/TRBV3-2
AWSFSGTDGHYGYT,TRBJ1-2,TRBV30
ASSPGQLPEAF,TRBJ1-1,TRBV7-3
ASSLRGGNYGYT,TRBJ1-2,TRBV11-2
ASSPPDRRGYT,TRBJ1-2,TRBV18
ASSSTGTGGYEQY,TRBJ2-7,TRBV28
ASSQQTVFTEAF,TRBJ1-1,TRBV5-1
ATTTGGSKQY,TRBJ2-7,TRBV5-1
AIRILRDRSSGANVLT,TRBJ2-6,TRBV10-3
ASGPPYGYT,TRBJ1-2,TRBV27
ASRGTRHYEQY,TRBJ2-7,TRBV27
ASSYSRTGDQPQH,TRBJ1-5,TRBV6-5
ASSQAEDRGTTEAF,TRBJ1-1,TRBV4-1
ASSVPTGAYEQY,TRBJ2-7,TRBV5-1
ASSPDRGRRTEAF,TRBJ1-1,TRBV6-5
ASSPWAGGHGANVLT,TRBJ2-6,TRBV9
ASSPLLREATDTQY,TRBJ2-3,TRBV6-6
ASSVLFLSGGPYTDTQY,TRBJ2-3,TRBV27
ASTRTDSSYEQY,TRBJ2-7,TRBV6-5